Given below is one T cell receptor beta chain in context. Here immunoSEQ multiplex PCR was the method, and the copy in TCRdb shows in-frame clones only, minus some. The table records about 210,000 clones, 88% of them present only once. These data come from a study of blood T cell repertoires in COVID-19. Study background: The United States, Italy and Spain supplied acute and convalescent COVID-19 samples. In each case, the material was cDNA or gDNA derived from T cells, B-cell-depleted T cells, or PBMCs.

V dropped 0 bases and J dropped 6; count of bases not matched to a gene: 20. CDR3 length: 19 residues. The germline V gene has CDR1 SGHRS and CDR2 YFSETQ. Sequenced sample: peripheral blood. The source of this sequence is a middle-aged man with acute or convalescent COVID-19. This chain connects TRBV5-1 to TRBJ2-7, with 8 bases lining up with TRBD1. For the CDR3, the DNA is TGCGCCAGCAGCTTGGAGGCAGGGGGCCCTCGTCGGGGGTATGGCGAGCAGTACTTC. This codes for CASSLEAGGPRRGYGEQYF. Variable domain in full (rest from reference TRBV5-1 and TRBJ2-7): KAGVTQTPRYLIKTRGQQVTLSCSPISGHRSVSWYQQTPGQGLQFLFEYFSETQRNKGNFPGRFSGRQFSNSRSEMNVSTLELGDSALYLCASSLEAGGPRRGYGEQYFGPGTRLTVT.